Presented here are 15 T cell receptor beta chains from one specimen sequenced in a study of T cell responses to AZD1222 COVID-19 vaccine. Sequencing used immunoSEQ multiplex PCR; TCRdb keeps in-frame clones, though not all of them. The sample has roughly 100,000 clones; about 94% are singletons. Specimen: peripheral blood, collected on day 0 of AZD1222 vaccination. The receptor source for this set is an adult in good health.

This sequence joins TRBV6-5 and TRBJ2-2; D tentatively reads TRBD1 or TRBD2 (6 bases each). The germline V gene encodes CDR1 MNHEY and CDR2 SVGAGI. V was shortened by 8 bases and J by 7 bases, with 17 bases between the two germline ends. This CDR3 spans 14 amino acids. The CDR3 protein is CASQLEGGIGELFF. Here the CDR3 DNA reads TGTGCCAGCCAACTGGAGGGGGGTATCGGGGAGCTGTTTTTT.

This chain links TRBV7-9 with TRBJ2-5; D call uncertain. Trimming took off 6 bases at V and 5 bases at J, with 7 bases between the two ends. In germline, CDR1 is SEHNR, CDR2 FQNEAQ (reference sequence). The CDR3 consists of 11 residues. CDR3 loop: CASRGWETQYF. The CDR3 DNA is TGTGCCAGCAGGGGTTGGGAGACCCAGTACTTC.

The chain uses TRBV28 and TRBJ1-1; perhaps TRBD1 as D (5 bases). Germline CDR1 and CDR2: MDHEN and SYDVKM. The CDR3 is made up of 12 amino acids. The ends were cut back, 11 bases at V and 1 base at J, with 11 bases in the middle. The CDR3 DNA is TGTGCCTCCAAGAGGGGGAACACTGAAGCTTTCTTT. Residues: CASKRGNTEAFF.

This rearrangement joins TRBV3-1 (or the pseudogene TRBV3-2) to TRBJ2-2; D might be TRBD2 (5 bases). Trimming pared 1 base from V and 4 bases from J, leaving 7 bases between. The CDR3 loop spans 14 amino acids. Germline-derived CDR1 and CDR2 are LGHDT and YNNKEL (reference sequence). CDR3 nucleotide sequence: TGTGCCAGCAGCCAAGTTCGGGGCACCGGGGAGCTGTTTTTT. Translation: CASSQVRGTGELFF.

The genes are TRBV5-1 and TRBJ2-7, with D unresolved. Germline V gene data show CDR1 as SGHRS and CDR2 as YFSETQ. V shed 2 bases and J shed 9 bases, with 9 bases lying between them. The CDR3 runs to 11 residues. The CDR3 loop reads CASSFGIRQYF. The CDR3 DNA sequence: TGCGCCAGCAGCTTCGGAATCCGGCAGTACTTC.

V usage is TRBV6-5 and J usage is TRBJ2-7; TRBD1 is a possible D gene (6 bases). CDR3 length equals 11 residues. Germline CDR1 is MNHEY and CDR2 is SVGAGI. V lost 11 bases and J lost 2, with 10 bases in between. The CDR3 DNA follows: TGTGCCGTGGGACAAACCTACGAGCAGTACTTC. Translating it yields CAVGQTYEQYF.

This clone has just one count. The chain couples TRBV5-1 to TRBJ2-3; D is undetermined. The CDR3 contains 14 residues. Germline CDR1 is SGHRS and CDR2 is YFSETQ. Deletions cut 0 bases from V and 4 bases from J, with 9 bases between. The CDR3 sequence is CASSLAAAADTQYF. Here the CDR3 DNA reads TGCGCCAGCAGCTTGGCGGCCGCTGCAGATACGCAGTATTTT. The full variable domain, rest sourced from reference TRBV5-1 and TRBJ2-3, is KAGVTQTPRYLIKTRGQQVTLSCSPISGHRSVSWYQQTPGQGLQFLFEYFSETQRNKGNFPGRFSGRQFSNSRSEMNVSTLELGDSALYLCASSLAAAADTQYFGPGTRLTVL.

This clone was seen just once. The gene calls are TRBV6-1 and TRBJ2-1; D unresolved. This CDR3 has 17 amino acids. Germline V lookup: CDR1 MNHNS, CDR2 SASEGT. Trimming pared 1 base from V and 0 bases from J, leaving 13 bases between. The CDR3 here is CASSEVHYDSSYNEQFF. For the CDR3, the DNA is TGTGCCAGCAGTGAAGTGCACTATGATAGCTCCTACAATGAGCAGTTCTTC.

CDR3 DNA sequence: TGTGCCAGCAGCTGGCCCTCGGCGGGAGGTTACAATGAGCAGTTCTTC. Translating it yields CASSWPSAGGYNEQFF. The chain recombines TRBV5-6 with TRBJ2-1; the match to TRBD2 covers 8 bases. V was clipped by 3 bases and J by 4 bases; unmatched bases: 9. Germline V gene sequence: CDR1 SGHDT, CDR2 YYEEEE. The CDR3 is 16 residues long.

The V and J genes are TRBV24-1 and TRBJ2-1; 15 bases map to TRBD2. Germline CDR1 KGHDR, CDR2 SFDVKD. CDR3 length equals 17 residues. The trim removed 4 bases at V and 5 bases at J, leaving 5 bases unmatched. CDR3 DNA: TGTGCCACCAGTGACCCGGGACTAGCGGGGGGAAACAATGAGCAGTTCTTC. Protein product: CATSDPGLAGGNNEQFF.

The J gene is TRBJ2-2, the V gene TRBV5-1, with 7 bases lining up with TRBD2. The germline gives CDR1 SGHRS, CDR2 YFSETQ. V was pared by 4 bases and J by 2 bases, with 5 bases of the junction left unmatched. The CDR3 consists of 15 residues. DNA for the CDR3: TGCGCCAGCAGCATTCCGGGACTAAACACCGGGGAGCTGTTTTTT. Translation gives CASSIPGLNTGELFF.

CDR3 residues: CASSGRGFGETQYF. The CDR3 DNA follows: TGTGCCAGCAGCGGCAGGGGGTTTGGAGAGACCCAGTACTTC. The chain uses TRBV9 and TRBJ2-5; 7 nucleotides align to TRBD1. There are 14 residues in the CDR3. The germline CDR1 and CDR2 sequences are SGDLS and YYNGEE. With 3 bases clipped from V and 4 bases from J, the junction kept 6 bases outside the gene matches.

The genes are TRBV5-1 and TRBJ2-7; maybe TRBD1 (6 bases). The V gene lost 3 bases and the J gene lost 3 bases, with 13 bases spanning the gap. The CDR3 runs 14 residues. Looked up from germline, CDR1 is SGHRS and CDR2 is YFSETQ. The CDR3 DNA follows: TGCGCCAGCAGCTCAGAACAGGGCTTCTACGAGCAGTACTTC. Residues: CASSSEQGFYEQYF. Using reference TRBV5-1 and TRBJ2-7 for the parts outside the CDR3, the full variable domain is KAGVTQTPRYLIKTRGQQVTLSCSPISGHRSVSWYQQTPGQGLQFLFEYFSETQRNKGNFPGRFSGRQFSNSRSEMNVSTLELGDSALYLCASSSEQGFYEQYFGPGTRLTVT.

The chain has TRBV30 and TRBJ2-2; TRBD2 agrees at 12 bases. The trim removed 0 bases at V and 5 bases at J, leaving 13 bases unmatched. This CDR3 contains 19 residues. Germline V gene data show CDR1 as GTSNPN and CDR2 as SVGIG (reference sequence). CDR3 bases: TGTGCCTGGAGTGTCTGGACAAGAGCTAGCGGGAGGGGGACCGGGGAGCTGTTTTTT. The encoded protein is CAWSVWTRASGRGTGELFF.

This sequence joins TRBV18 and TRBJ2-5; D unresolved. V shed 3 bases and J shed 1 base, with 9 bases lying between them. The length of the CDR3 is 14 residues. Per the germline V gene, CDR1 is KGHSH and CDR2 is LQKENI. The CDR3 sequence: CASSPTSGQETQYF. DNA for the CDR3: TGTGCCAGCTCACCGACATCTGGCCAAGAGACCCAGTACTTC.